This TCR beta chain was documented in a study of blood T cells in healthy people across ages. Germline assignment: CDR1 DFQATT and CDR2 SNEGSKA (reference sequence). Trimming cost V 5 bases and J 2 bases; bases outside gene matches: 11. The length of the CDR3 is 15 residues. It was with a sample-barcoded 5' primer and a J-beta primer mix that a second PCR of roughly 7 to 12 cycles was run. In TCRdb, the 5' RACE reads were re-called with MiXCR into one record per CDR3 protein. This sample has some 880,000 distinct CDR3 sequences, with around 34% found just once. This clonotype was observed a handful of times. There were at least 5.5 micrograms of total RNA extracted from every sample.

The sequenced sample was blood. This receptor was identified in a man younger than 35 in good health. The chain couples TRBV20-1 to TRBJ1-2; 7 positions match TRBD1. The CDR3 region has the DNA TGCAGTGCTGAATACTACAGAGGGGGCAACTATGGCTACACCTTC. Translating gives CSAEYYRGGNYGYTF.